A selection of T cell receptor beta chains follows, all from one sample in a study of T cell changes during pregnancy in multiple sclerosis. Clones were sequenced by immunoSEQ multiplex PCR, and TCRdb holds only the in-frame ones, with some missing. The sample has about 51,000 clones, roughly 92% seen once. The starting material was CD4+ T cells from peripheral blood mononuclear cells, obtained in the third trimester of pregnancy. The receptors shown here come from a female donor with multiple sclerosis, enrolled in a pregnancy study. The CDR3 runs from the conserved cysteine through the conserved F or W. D genes are given only for firm matches. Where a row states a size, it is once, few, many or the class of an expanded clone; other rows omit it.

- | TRBJ2-1 | TRBV7-9 | - | CASLAGVDEQFF | TGTGCCAGCCTGGCAGGTGTTGATGAGCAGTTCTTC
TRBD1 | TRBJ1-1 | TRBV29-1 | - | CSVDRTGSNTEAFF | TGCAGCGTGGATCGGACAGGGTCGAACACTGAAGCTTTCTTT
- | TRBJ2-5 | TRBV21-1 | - | CASSHDRGGTQYF | TGTGCCAGCAGCCACGACCGGGGGGGGACCCAGTACTTC
- | TRBJ1-1 | TRBV9 | few | CASSGGHLGNTEAFF | TGTGCCAGCAGCGGAGGACATTTAGGAAACACTGAAGCTTTCTTT
- | TRBJ2-3 | TRBV28 | - | CASSLSGRGATDTQYF | TGTGCCAGCAGTTTAAGTGGGAGGGGGGCCACAGATACGCAGTATTTT
- | TRBJ2-7 | TRBV19 | - | CATRIPQGLSYEQYF | TGTGCCACTAGGATACCCCAGGGCCTCTCCTACGAGCAGTACTTC
TRBD2 | TRBJ2-1 | TRBV5-4 | - | CASSFEGLVGNEQFF | TGTGCCAGCAGCTTCGAGGGACTAGTAGGTAATGAGCAGTTCTTC
- | TRBJ1-2 | TRBV19 | - | CASLAQSYGYTF | TGTGCCAGTCTTGCTCAGTCCTATGGCTACACCTTC
TRBD2 | TRBJ2-5 | TRBV19 | once | CASSIGGLVGQETQYF | TGTGCCAGTAGTATCGGCGGACTAGTAGGCCAAGAGACCCAGTACTTC
- | TRBJ2-7 | TRBV29-1 | few | CSVDSGAGYEQYF | TGCAGCGTTGATTCAGGGGCAGGCTACGAGCAGTACTTC
- | TRBJ1-2 | TRBV15 | - | CATSRDHRPGDYGYTF | TGTGCCACCAGCAGAGATCATCGTCCAGGGGACTATGGCTACACCTTC
- | TRBJ1-2 | TRBV28 | few | CASKKQGSPNYGYTF | TGTGCCAGCAAAAAACAGGGCTCCCCTAACTATGGCTACACCTTC
- | TRBJ2-6 | TRBV7-2 | - | CASSLLQPKTSSGANVLTF | TGTGCCAGCAGCTTATTGCAGCCTAAGACTTCCTCTGGGGCCAACGTCCTGACTTTC
- | TRBJ2-7 | TRBV6-1 | - | CASKRSDGEQYF | TGTGCCAGCAAGAGGTCGGATGGCGAGCAGTACTTC